This T cell receptor (beta chain) emerged from a study of T-cell memory formation after mild COVID-19 (dated by TCRdb to about 2021). In the study overall: TCR sequence clusters from the two donors were found to be largely donor specific. In a couple of donors, T-cell clones that expanded and contracted after mild COVID-19 were tracked by sequencing TCRalpha and TCRbeta repertoires over time. Two young, previously healthy adult volunteers made up the cohort, one male and one female.

PBMCs were isolated by Ficoll-Paque density gradient centrifugation. There are 15 amino acids in the CDR3, from cysteine to phenylalanine inclusive. Only the CDR3 region is kept as DNA, spanning 45 bases read in frame from base 1. The germline V gene (reference sequence) yields LNHDA for CDR1 and SQIVND for CDR2. Trimming takes 3 bases from V and 0 bases from J, and the germline ends sit 11 bases apart. Study-level results and caveats: Balanced CD4/CD8 phenotypes were observed for clones contracting from day 15 to 85, whereas a bias towards CD4+ was observed for a second wave of clones expanding from day 15 to 37. Contracting CD4+ clones turned up mainly in the CM and EM memory subsets, whereas EMRA was where CD8+ clones were enriched. Some responding clones were detected in pre-infection memory, which suggested that pre-existing cross-reactive memory T cells had joined the SARS-CoV-2 response. The second-wave clones that peaked on day 37 were not confirmed to be SARS-CoV-2 specific. Only a couple of mild cases were covered by the study, and larger cohorts that include severe cases with pre-infection samples were considered necessary.

In regard to this clonotype: The clone's antigen remains unknown. No clone much larger than this one lies a single base away; base qualities are absent.

The data were produced on an Illumina NovaSeq 6000. TCRalpha and TCRbeta cDNA libraries were built by 5'RACE with constant-segment primers, adding sample barcodes and unique molecular identifiers. Trizol reagent was used to extract RNA from every sample. Libraries were amplified in two PCR steps, with a second sample barcode and Illumina TruSeq adapters added in the second step. Sequencing of libraries was performed on an Illumina NovaSeq with 2 x 150 bp paired-end reads. As for the original processing: Reads were demultiplexed and collapsed into UMI-guided consensus sequences with migec v1.2.7. With mixcr v2.1.11, UMI consensuses were aligned to TRA and TRB V and J templates and assembled into clonotypes. A clonotype was counted as expanded or contracted only if both edgeR and NoisET called the change significant, with noise models trained on biological replicates. edgeR calls used a false discovery rate-adjusted p below 0.01 and a log2 fold-change threshold of 1. As an exploratory analysis of dynamics, PCA with hierarchical clustering was applied to max-normalized trajectories of the 1000 most abundant clonotypes. Each responding clone was given a CD4 or CD8 phenotype based on the CD4+ and CD8+ repertoires, which had been sequenced separately. TCRdb reran the public reads through fastp at Q25 and MiXCR, keeping productive beta chains. Under each unique CDR3 protein, matching rows form one entry showing the most common genes and DNA. These V and J calls originate from TCRdb's pipeline instead of the authors' own analysis. Counted in this sample were roughly 610,000 distinct CDR3 sequences; roughly 17% of them appeared once. Roughly 7.7% of the sample comes from the top ten.

This chain joins TRBV19 to TRBJ1-2, with the D gene too uncertain to name. Sequenced input: PBMCs or a T cell subset sorted from them (not recorded which). This clonotype originated in an adult woman who had mild COVID-19 (a few samples of this study predate the infection). The sample titles of this study are shuffled in the database, so cell type and time point are left out; the donor was told from shared clones. The CDR3 protein sequence reads: CASSMGWETNYGYTF. At the DNA level, the sequence is TGTGCCAGTAGTATGGGCTGGGAAACTAACTATGGCTACACCTTC. Reference TRBV19 and TRBJ1-2 genes cover what lies past the CDR3, so the full variable domain is DGGITQSPKYLFRKEGQNVTLSCEQNLNHDAMYWYRQDPGQGLRLIYYSQIVNDFQKGDIAEGYSVSREKKESFPLTVTSAQKNPTAFYLCASSMGWETNYGYTFGSGTRLTVV.